The subject of this entry is one T cell receptor beta chain. No antigen is known for it. This sample was taken from a study of T cell responses to AZD1222 COVID-19 vaccine. Whole-study results and caveats: Baseline serostatus was positive in only a handful of AZD1222 recipients. Of spike-specific TCRs, nearly half reportedly target regions left unmutated in variants.

The CDR3 has 17 residues. Trimming pared 4 bases from V and 0 bases from J, leaving 14 bases between. CDR1 SGHNT and CDR2 YYREEE come from the germline V gene (reference sequence). TCRdb keeps only in-frame clones here, not all; method: immunoSEQ multiplex PCR. The repertoire includes 100,000 to 150,000 clones, approximately 86% of them detected once, and about 12% sits in the top ten. The genes are TRBV5-4 and TRBJ2-6; weak D call: TRBD1 (6 bases). This TCR was recovered from an adult in good health. Sequencing used peripheral blood, obtained on day 0 of AZD1222 vaccination. CDR3 sequence (DNA): TGTGCCAGCAGCGGGAAATCAGGGGTCTCTGGGGCCAACGTCCTGACTTTC. Amino acids: CASSGKSGVSGANVLTF.